The present T cell receptor (beta chain) was sequenced within a study of blood T cell repertoires in COVID-19. Study background: Sites in the United States, Italy and Spain provided acute and convalescent COVID-19 samples. Sample material is recorded as cDNA or gDNA derived from T cells, B-cell-depleted T cells, or PBMCs.

In the original workflow: The assay estimated nucleated cells by amplifying reference gene primers. TCRdb's copy holds only in-frame clones and misses some; the assay was immunoSEQ multiplex PCR. V and J calls and clone size come straight from that table; D and trimming were deduced from the DNA. The data contain nearly 300,000 clones, approximately 88% of them singletons. The CDR3 length is 13 residues. Germline CDR1 LGHNA, CDR2 YSLEER. Trimming took 6 bases from V and 3 from J, leaving 11 bases between them. The chain combines TRBV4-3 with TRBJ1-2; TRBD1 is a possible D gene (5 bases). The sample was peripheral blood. The receptor was derived from a woman in her twenties or thirties who had recovered from COVID-19. The CDR3 loop is CASRAGGHYGYTF. The CDR3 DNA reads as TGCGCCAGCAGAGCCGGGGGACACTATGGCTACACCTTC.